What follows are 13 T cell receptor beta chains derived from one specimen sequenced in a study of cytomegalovirus exposure and HLA in healthy donors. PCR primers comprised 60 Vbeta and 13 Jbeta primers. The data were produced by immunoSEQ multiplex PCR, yet TCRdb's version contains in-frame clones alone and is incomplete. The table has about 160,000 clones, around four fifths seen once. The sample taken for sequencing was PBMCs. These receptors all come from a woman in her forties or fifties in good health and CMV-seronegative.

This clone was observed once. The rearrangement links TRBV27 to TRBJ2-2; TRBD1 matches at 12 bases. The germline V gene encodes CDR1 MNHEY and CDR2 SMNVEV (reference sequence). The ends lost 6 bases at V and 4 bases at J; junction bases unmatched: 15. The CDR3 is 19 amino acids. Here the CDR3 reads CASRVGTGGPERTTGELFF. CDR3 DNA: TGTGCCAGCAGGGTTGGGACAGGGGGCCCAGAGAGGACCACCGGGGAGCTGTTTTTT.

The chain carries TRBV5-1 and TRBJ2-3; TRBD1 might be the D (6 bases). V was pared by 1 base and J by 4 bases, with 10 bases between. Germline V gives CDR1 SGHRS, CDR2 YFSETQ. CDR3 length: 14 residues. The CDR3 is CASSLSGGADTQYF. The CDR3 DNA follows: TGCGCCAGCAGCTTGAGTGGGGGCGCAGATACGCAGTATTTT.

The CDR3 spells CASSESRGNEQFF. In nucleotides, the CDR3 is TGTGCCAGCAGTGAAAGCAGGGGAAATGAGCAGTTCTTC. The gene calls are TRBV2 and TRBJ2-1; D perhaps matches TRBD1 (6 bases). The CDR3 contains 13 residues. In germline, CDR1 is SNHLY, CDR2 FYNNEI. V lost 2 bases, J lost 7 bases, and 9 bases lay in between.

The V call is TRBV10-3, the J call TRBJ2-7, with D possibly matching TRBD1 (5 bases). The CDR3 runs to 15 residues. In germline, CDR1 is ENHRY, CDR2 SYGVKD. The V and J ends lost 4 bases and 4 bases respectively, with 17 bases between them. In nucleotides, the CDR3 is TGTGCCATCAGTGGGGTGGGGCCCACCGGGTACGAGCAGTACTTC. Translation gives CAISGVGPTGYEQYF.

This clone turned up a few times. The chain carries TRBV27 and TRBJ1-2, with D perhaps TRBD1 (5 bases). V dropped 3 bases and J dropped 2 bases, with 16 bases sitting between them. This CDR3 has 16 residues. Germline values: CDR1 MNHEY, CDR2 SMNVEV (reference sequence). CDR3 sequence reads: CASSLEGAGWNYGYTF. The DNA of the CDR3 is TGTGCCAGCAGTTTGGAAGGGGCAGGGTGGAACTATGGCTACACCTTC.

The V gene is TRBV15, the J gene TRBJ1-2; maybe TRBD1 (5 bases). Deletions cut 0 bases from V and 0 bases from J, with 8 bases between. The CDR3 extends over 15 amino acids. CDR1 and CDR2 (germline): LNHNV, YYDKDF (reference sequence). The CDR3 DNA is TGTGCCACCAGCAGAGAGACAGAAGCTAACTATGGCTACACCTTC. The encoded protein is CATSRETEANYGYTF.

J is TRBJ2-3 and V is TRBV5-6; 10 bases match TRBD1. The CDR3 has 13 amino acids. V gave up 3 bases and J gave up 5 bases; unmatched junction bases: 0. The germline gives CDR1 SGHDT, CDR2 YYEEEE. This CDR3 is CASSWDRGDTQYF. The CDR3 DNA follows: TGTGCCAGCAGCTGGGACAGGGGAGATACGCAGTATTTT.

The CDR3 sequence is CASSQEGPGVMPTQYF. In DNA, the CDR3 is TGTGCCAGCAGCCAAGAAGGTCCAGGGGTGATGCCTACGCAGTATTTT. The J gene is TRBJ2-3, the V gene TRBV14; TRBD1 is a possible D gene (6 bases). Per the germline V gene, CDR1 is SGHDN and CDR2 is FVKESK. V lost 0 bases, J lost 8 bases, and 18 bases lay in between. CDR3 size: 16 residues. The variable domain in full, with the rest retrieved from reference TRBV14 and TRBJ2-3, is EAGVTQFPSHSVIEKGQTVTLRCDPISGHDNLYWYRRVMGKEIKFLLHFVKESKQDESGMPNNRFLAERTGGTYSTLKVQPAELEDSGVYFCASSQEGPGVMPTQYFGPGTRLTVL.

This chain connects TRBV15 to TRBJ2-5; weak D call: TRBD1 (5 bases). Trimming took off 3 bases at V and 5 bases at J, with 16 bases between the two ends. CDR3 length equals 15 residues. The germline V gene has CDR1 LNHNV and CDR2 YYDKDF (reference sequence). DNA for the CDR3: TGTGCCACCAGCAGGGATGGGGTTAACAGGGAGACCCAGTACTTC. Translated, it gives CATSRDGVNRETQYF.

This CDR3 is CASSGAGEDTEAFF. In DNA form, the CDR3 reads TGCGCCAGCAGCGGGGCAGGGGAAGACACTGAAGCTTTCTTT. V and J are TRBV5-1 and TRBJ1-1, with a weak D call TRBD1 (6 bases). CDR1 and CDR2 (germline): SGHRS, YFSETQ. V gave up 4 bases and J gave up 3 bases, with 13 bases separating them. The CDR3 covers 14 residues.

V gene TRBV5-5 combines with J gene TRBJ1-5; no firm D call. V was clipped by 3 bases and J by 3 bases, with 7 bases between them. The CDR3 length is 13 residues. Germline lookup yields CDR1 SGHKS and CDR2 YYEKEE (reference sequence). The CDR3 is CASSSEHNQPQHF. CDR3 nucleotides: TGTGCCAGCAGCTCGGAGCACAATCAGCCCCAGCATTTT.

The J gene is TRBJ1-2, the V gene TRBV7-9; tentative D call: TRBD1 (5 bases). The CDR3 is 13 residues long. Germline V gives CDR1 SEHNR, CDR2 FQNEAQ (reference sequence). Trimming removed 3 bases from V and 10 bases from J, with 15 bases in between. CDR3 protein: CASSFSQGGDYTF. CDR3 DNA: TGTGCCAGCAGCTTCAGCCAGGGAGGGGACTACACCTTC.

The V gene is TRBV2, the J gene TRBJ1-5; the D gene is possibly TRBD1 (5 bases). The CDR3 is made up of 14 amino acids. Germline V gene sequence: CDR1 SNHLY, CDR2 FYNNEI. The V end lost 0 bases, the J end lost 4 bases, and 7 bases lay between the germline ends. CDR3 loop: CASSEATANQPQHF. In nucleotides, the CDR3 is TGTGCCAGCAGTGAAGCGACAGCTAATCAGCCCCAGCATTTT.